The T cell receptor beta chain described here comes from a study of Ad26.COV2.S vaccination and SARS-CoV-2 variants. Looking at the study overall: Dosing was one shot or two shots 56 days apart.

Points on this clone: Its antigen is undetermined.

Trimming removed 6 bases from V and 1 base from J, with 12 bases in between. CDR1 LGHDT and CDR2 YNNKEL come from the germline V gene (reference sequence). This CDR3 is 14 amino acids long. Study-level results: Vaccine and placebo recipients had similar non-spike TCR breadth. Breadth, reportedly substantial, characterized the spike-specific CD8+ and CD4+ T cell responses after vaccination. Vaccine recipients posted higher spike-specific TCR breadth than their placebo counterparts.

Assay: immunoSEQ multiplex PCR; the TCRdb copy retains only in-frame clones and omits some. The top ten clones hold 12% of a sample with 400,000 to 450,000 clones, 80% to 95% of them seen once. Sample treatment: roughly 19 received Ad26.COV2.S at low or high dose, single or two shots; several received placebo; per-sample allocation not given. Repertoires come from day 63 after the first vaccine or placebo injection. The TCR originated in a person aged 18-65 years who received the Ad26.COV2.S COVID-19 vaccine or a placebo. This rearrangement joins TRBV3-1 (or the pseudogene TRBV3-2) to TRBJ2-5, with D perhaps matching TRBD1 (6 bases). The material was peripheral blood, obtained in a trial of Ad26.COV2.S vaccine versus placebo. The CDR3 nucleotides read TGTGCCAGCAGGGGCGGACAGTTCCAAGAGACCCAGTACTTC. Protein product: CASRGGQFQETQYF.